Following are 10 T cell receptor beta chains from one sample sequenced in a study of cytomegalovirus exposure and HLA in healthy donors. Primers included in the PCR were 60 Vbeta and 13 Jbeta primers. Libraries were prepared by immunoSEQ multiplex PCR; TCRdb keeps only in-frame clonotypes and omits some of them. The sample includes around 210,000 clones, approximately 81% of them seen just once. Sequencing was carried out using PBMCs. Source of these receptors: a girl aged 2-9 years in good health and CMV-seronegative.

The chain combines TRBV2 with TRBJ1-1, with a weak D call TRBD1 (6 bases). The CDR3 sequence is 14 residues long. In germline, CDR1 is SNHLY, CDR2 FYNNEI. V was clipped by 7 bases and J by 4 bases, with 16 bases between them. The CDR3 loop is CASKAPTGTTEAFF. In DNA, the CDR3 is TGTGCCAGCAAAGCCCCTACAGGGACCACTGAAGCTTTCTTT.

V is TRBV5-1 and J is TRBJ2-4; 9 bases are shared with TRBD1. This CDR3 region has 17 residues. Unmatched junction bases numbered 10, after V lost 4 bases and J lost 2 bases. Germline V gene sequence: CDR1 SGHRS, CDR2 YFSETQ. CDR3 sequence (DNA): TGCGCCAGCAGCGGGGGGGGACAGGGAGGTTCCAAAAACATTCAGTACTTC. This gives the protein CASSGGGQGGSKNIQYF.

The chain carries TRBV27 and TRBJ1-4, with TRBD1 identical over 7 bases. The CDR3 is made up of 14 amino acids. J was trimmed by 4 bases and V by 6 bases; bases with no gene match: 5. Germline V gene data show CDR1 as MNHEY and CDR2 as SMNVEV (reference sequence). CDR3 amino acids: CASRKGGGNEKLFF. The DNA for the CDR3 is TGTGCCAGCAGGAAAGGGGGCGGTAATGAAAAACTGTTTTTT.

The CDR3 coding sequence is TGCGCCAGCAGCCAAGAATTCAGGGAGGGACCGAACACCGGGGAGCTGTTTTTT. Protein product: CASSQEFREGPNTGELFF. The V call is TRBV4-1, the J call TRBJ2-2, with 7 bases fitting TRBD2. Germline lookup yields CDR1 MGHRA and CDR2 YSYEKL. The CDR3 consists of 18 residues. The V and J ends lost 0 bases and 0 bases, in that order; junction bases with no gene match: 7.

The rearrangement uses TRBV6-5 and TRBJ1-5, with D possibly TRBD1 on 6 matching bases. Germline V gene data show CDR1 as MNHEY and CDR2 as SVGAGI. The CDR3 runs to 14 residues. With 6 bases removed from V and 5 bases from J, the gap between germline ends came to 14 bases. For the CDR3, the DNA is TGTGCCAGCAGCCCGGGGGGCTTAGATCAGCCCCAGCATTTT. Encoded protein: CASSPGGLDQPQHF.

V and J are TRBV2 and TRBJ2-1, with a tentative D call TRBD1 (5 bases). This CDR3 spans 14 amino acids. Trimming took 7 bases from V and 0 from J, leaving 10 bases between them. Per germline, CDR1 SNHLY and CDR2 FYNNEI. CDR3 amino acids: CASMVGASYNEQFF. The CDR3 DNA reads TGTGCCAGCATGGTAGGGGCCTCCTACAATGAGCAGTTCTTC.

The V and J genes are TRBV4-2 and TRBJ1-2; tentative D call: TRBD1 (5 bases). The V end lost 0 bases, the J end lost 4 bases, and 12 bases lay between the germline ends. Germline V CDR1 and CDR2: LGHNA, YNFKEQ. This CDR3 is built from 15 residues. The CDR3 region is CASSQDLVTVYGYTF. The CDR3 DNA is TGTGCCAGCAGCCAAGATCTGGTGACAGTCTATGGCTACACCTTC.

This rearrangement joins TRBV5-5 to TRBJ1-6; TRBD1 might be the D (6 bases). The CDR3 spans 16 residues. Trimming cost V 5 bases and J 0 bases, with 12 bases left between them. Germline values: CDR1 SGHKS, CDR2 YYEKEE (reference sequence). CDR3 residues: CASSHRASSYNSPLHF. The CDR3 bases are TGTGCCAGCAGTCACAGGGCTAGCTCCTATAATTCACCCCTCCACTTT.

Concerning this clone itself: The junction departs from the called germline gene at one end, perhaps through a read error. This sample also contains other DNA sequences that code for the same CDR3. V gene TRBV2 combines with J gene TRBJ2-2; tentatively, D is TRBD2 (5 bases). Germline V gene lookup returns CDR1 SNHLY and CDR2 FYNNEI. This CDR3 is 13 amino acids long. The CDR3 here is CASNRENTGELFF. The CDR3 DNA sequence: TGTGCCAGCAACAGAGAGAACACCGGGGAGTTGTTTTTT.

The rearrangement joins TRBV19 to TRBJ2-3, with TRBD2 matching 8 bases. Germline assignment: CDR1 LNHDA and CDR2 SQIVND (reference sequence). The CDR3 has 16 residues. Trimming at V came to 3 bases and at J to 4 bases, leaving 9 bases not matched to a gene. The CDR3 spells CASSMGHAGGADTQYF. In nucleotides, the CDR3 is TGTGCCAGTAGTATGGGACATGCGGGAGGTGCAGATACGCAGTATTTT.